This section outlines one T cell receptor beta chain sequence together with its context. This sample was taken from a study of T cells in localized non-small cell lung cancer. The trim removed 0 bases at V and 6 bases at J, leaving 5 bases unmatched. CDR3 length: 14 amino acids. Repertoires were generated with immunoSEQ multiplex PCR, while TCRdb's copy carries only in-frame clones and drops some. The table shows tens of thousands of clones, with 86% occurring only once. The sequenced sample was peripheral blood, obtained before any cancer treatment. The receptor was isolated from a woman between 35 and 75 years old with stage I lung adenocarcinoma. The rearrangement links TRBV5-3 to TRBJ1-2, with 7 bases aligning to TRBD1. TRBV5-3 qualifies as an ORF whose function is uncertain. The CDR3 DNA sequence: TGTGCCAGAAGCTTGGCGCAGGGGGTGGATGGCTACACCTTC. This sequence encodes CARSLAQGVDGYTF.